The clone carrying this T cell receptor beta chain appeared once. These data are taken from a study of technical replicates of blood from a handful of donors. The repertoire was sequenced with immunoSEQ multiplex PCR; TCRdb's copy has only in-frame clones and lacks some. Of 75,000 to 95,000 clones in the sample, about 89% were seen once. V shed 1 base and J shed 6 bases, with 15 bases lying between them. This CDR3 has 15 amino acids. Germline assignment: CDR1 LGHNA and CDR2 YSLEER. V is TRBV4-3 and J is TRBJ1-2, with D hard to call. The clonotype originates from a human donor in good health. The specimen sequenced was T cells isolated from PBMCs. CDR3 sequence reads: CASSQARRPTNGYTF. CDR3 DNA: TGCGCCAGCAGCCAAGCACGACGGCCGACTAATGGCTACACCTTC.